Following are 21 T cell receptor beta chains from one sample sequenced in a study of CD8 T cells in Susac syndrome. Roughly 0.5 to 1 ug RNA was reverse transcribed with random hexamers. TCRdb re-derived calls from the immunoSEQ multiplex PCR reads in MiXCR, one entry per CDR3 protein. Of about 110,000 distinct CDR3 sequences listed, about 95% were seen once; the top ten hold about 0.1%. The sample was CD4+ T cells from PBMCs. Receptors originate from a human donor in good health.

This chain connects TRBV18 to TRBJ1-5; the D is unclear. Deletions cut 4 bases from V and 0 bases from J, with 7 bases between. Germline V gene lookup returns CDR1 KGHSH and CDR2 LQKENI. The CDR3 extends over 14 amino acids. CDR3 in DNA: TGTGCCAGCTCACAGACTGATAGCAATCAGCCCCAGCATTTT. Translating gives CASSQTDSNQPQHF.

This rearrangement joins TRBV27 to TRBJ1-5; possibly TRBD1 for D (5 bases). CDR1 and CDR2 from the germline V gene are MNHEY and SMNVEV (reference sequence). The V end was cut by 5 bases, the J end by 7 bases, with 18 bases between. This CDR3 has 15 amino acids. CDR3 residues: CASSPRQSQTQPQHF. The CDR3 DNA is TGTGCCAGCAGTCCTCGACAGTCACAAACCCAGCCCCAGCATTTT.

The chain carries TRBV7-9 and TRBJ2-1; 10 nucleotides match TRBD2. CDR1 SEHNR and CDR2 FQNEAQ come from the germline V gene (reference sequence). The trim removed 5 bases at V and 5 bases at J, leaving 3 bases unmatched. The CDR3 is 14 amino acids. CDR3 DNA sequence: TGTGCCAGCAGCCCCGGGACTAGCGACAATGAGCAGTTCTTC. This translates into CASSPGTSDNEQFF.

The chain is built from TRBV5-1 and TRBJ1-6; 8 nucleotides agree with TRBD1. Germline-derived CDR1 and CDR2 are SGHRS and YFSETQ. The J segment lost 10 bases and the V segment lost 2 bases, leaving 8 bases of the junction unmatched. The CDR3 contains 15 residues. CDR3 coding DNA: TGCGCCAGCAGCTTATCAGGACAGGGCGACTCACCCCTCCACTTT. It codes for CASSLSGQGDSPLHF.

The CDR3 bases are TGCAGTGCCGCCACAGGGCCGATGCAGTATTTT. As protein: CSAATGPMQYF. V and J are TRBV20-1 and TRBJ2-3, with D perhaps TRBD1 (6 bases). Germline V gene lookup returns CDR1 DFQATT and CDR2 SNEGSKA (reference sequence). The CDR3 is 11 amino acids. The V end lost 6 bases, the J end lost 11 bases, and 15 bases lay between the germline ends.

The CDR3 DNA is TGTGCCAGCAGCCGCGGGACAGCAGAGAAAGAGACCCAGTACTTC. Translating it yields CASSRGTAEKETQYF. The rearrangement joins TRBV4-2 to TRBJ2-5, with D possibly TRBD1 on 7 matching bases. V was pared by 4 bases and J by 3 bases, with 15 bases between. CDR3 length equals 15 residues. Germline CDR1 is LGHNA and CDR2 is YNFKEQ.

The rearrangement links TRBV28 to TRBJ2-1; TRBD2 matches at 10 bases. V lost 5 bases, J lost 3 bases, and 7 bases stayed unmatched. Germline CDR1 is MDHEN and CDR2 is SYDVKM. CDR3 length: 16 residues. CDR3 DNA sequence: TGTGCCAGCAGTCTGGCTTCTAGCGGGGGCTACAATGAGCAGTTCTTC. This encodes CASSLASSGGYNEQFF.

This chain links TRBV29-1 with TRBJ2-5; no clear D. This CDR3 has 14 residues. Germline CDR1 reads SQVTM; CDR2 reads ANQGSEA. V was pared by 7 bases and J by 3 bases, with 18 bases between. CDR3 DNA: TGCAGCGCAGGAGCAACCGGCCGAGAAGAGACCCAGTACTTC. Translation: CSAGATGREETQYF.

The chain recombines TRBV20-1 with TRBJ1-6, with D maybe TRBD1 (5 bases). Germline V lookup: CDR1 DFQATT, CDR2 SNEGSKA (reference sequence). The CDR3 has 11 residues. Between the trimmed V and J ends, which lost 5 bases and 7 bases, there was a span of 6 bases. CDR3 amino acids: CSAGGNSPLHF. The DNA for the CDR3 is TGCAGTGCTGGGGGGAATTCACCCCTCCACTTT.

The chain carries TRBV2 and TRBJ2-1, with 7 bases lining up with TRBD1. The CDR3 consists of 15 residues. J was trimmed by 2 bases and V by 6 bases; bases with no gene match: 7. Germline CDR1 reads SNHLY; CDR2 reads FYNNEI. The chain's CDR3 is CASSSTGITYNEQFF. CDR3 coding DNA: TGTGCCAGCAGCTCGACAGGGATCACCTACAATGAGCAGTTCTTC.

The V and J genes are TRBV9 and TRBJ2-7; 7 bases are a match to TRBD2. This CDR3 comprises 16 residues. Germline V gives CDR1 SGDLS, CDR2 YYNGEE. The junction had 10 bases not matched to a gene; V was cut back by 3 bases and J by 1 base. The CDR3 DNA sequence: TGTGCCAGCAGCGCCGCAGGTGCTAGCGGATCCTACGAGCAGTACTTC. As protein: CASSAAGASGSYEQYF.

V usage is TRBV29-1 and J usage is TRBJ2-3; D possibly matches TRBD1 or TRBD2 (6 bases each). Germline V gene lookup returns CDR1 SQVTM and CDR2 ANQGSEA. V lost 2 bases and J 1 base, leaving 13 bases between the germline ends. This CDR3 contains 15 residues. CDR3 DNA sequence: TGCAGCGTTGAACCACAGGGAGGCGGCACAGATACGCAGTATTTT. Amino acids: CSVEPQGGGTDTQYF.

The CDR3 bases are TGTGCCAGCTCACCAAGAGGGGCTGGGACTGAAGCTTTCTTT. This translates into CASSPRGAGTEAFF. The V gene is TRBV18, the J gene TRBJ1-1; D perhaps matches TRBD1 (5 bases). The germline gives CDR1 KGHSH, CDR2 LQKENI. CDR3 length: 14 amino acids. V lost 2 bases and J 5 bases, leaving 12 bases between the germline ends.

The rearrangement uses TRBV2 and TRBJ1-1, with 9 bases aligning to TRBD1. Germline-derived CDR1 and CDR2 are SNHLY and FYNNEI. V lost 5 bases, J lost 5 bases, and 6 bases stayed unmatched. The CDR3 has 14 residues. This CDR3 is CASSTTGGWTEAFF. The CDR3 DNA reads TGTGCCAGCAGTACTACAGGGGGCTGGACTGAAGCTTTCTTT.

For the CDR3, the DNA is TGTGCCAGCATGAGGTTACAGGGACCTTACGAGCAGTACTTC. Residues: CASMRLQGPYEQYF. V usage is TRBV6-5 and J usage is TRBJ2-7; D possibly corresponds to TRBD1 (6 bases). The germline V and J ends were trimmed by 7 bases and 4 bases, with 17 bases remaining between them. Germline CDR1 and CDR2: MNHEY and SVGAGI. CDR3 size: 14 residues.

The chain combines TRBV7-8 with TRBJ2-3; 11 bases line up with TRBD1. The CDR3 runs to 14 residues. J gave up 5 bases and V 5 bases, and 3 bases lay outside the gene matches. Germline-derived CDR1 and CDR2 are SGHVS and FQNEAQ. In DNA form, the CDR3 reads TGTGCCAGCAGCACGGACAGGGGGCAAGATACGCAGTATTTT. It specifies CASSTDRGQDTQYF.

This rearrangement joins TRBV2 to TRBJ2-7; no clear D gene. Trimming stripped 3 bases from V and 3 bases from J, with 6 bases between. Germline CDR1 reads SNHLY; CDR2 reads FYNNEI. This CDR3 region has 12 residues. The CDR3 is CASSDGIYEQYF. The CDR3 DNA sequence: TGTGCCAGCAGTGACGGAATCTACGAGCAGTACTTC.

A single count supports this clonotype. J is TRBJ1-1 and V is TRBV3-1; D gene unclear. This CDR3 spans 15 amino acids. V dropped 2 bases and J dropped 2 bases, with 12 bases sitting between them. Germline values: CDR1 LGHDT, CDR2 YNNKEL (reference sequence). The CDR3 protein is CASSQHGGLNTEAFF. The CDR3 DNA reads TGTGCCAGCAGCCAACATGGAGGGCTAAACACTGAAGCTTTCTTT.

The CDR3 region is CSDRRPSFPDNEQFF. The DNA for the CDR3 is TGCAGCGACCGGCGCCCAAGCTTCCCGGACAATGAGCAGTTCTTC. The chain couples TRBV29-1 to TRBJ2-1; unclear D gene. Germline CDR1 and CDR2: SQVTM and ANQGSEA. CDR3 length: 15 amino acids. V lost 7 bases and J lost 5, with 21 bases in between.

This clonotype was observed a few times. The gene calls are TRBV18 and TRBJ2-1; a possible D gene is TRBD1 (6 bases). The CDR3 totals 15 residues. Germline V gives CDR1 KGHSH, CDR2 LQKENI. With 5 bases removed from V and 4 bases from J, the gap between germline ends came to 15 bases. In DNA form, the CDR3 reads TGTGCCAGCTCATCTGGACAGAGCTCGTACAATGAGCAGTTCTTC. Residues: CASSSGQSSYNEQFF.

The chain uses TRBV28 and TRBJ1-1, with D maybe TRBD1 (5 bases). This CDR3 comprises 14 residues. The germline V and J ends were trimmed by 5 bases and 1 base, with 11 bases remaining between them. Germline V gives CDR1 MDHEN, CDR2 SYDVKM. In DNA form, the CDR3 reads TGTGCCAGCAGTCCCCAGAGGGGGAACACTGAAGCTTTCTTT. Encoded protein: CASSPQRGNTEAFF.